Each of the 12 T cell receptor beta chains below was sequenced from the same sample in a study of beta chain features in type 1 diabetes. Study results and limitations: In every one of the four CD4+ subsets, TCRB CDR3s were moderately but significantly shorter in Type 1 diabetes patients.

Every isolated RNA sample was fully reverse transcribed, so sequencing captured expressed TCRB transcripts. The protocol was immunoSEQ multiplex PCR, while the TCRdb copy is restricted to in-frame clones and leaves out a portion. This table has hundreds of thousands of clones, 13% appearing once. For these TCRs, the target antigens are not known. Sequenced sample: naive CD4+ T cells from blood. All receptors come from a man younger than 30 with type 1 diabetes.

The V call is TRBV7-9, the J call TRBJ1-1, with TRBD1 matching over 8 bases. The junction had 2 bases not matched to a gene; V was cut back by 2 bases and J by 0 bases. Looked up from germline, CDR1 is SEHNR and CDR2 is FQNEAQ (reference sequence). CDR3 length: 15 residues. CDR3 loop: CASSLQTGVNTEAFF. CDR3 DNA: TGTGCCAGCAGCTTACAGACAGGGGTGAACACTGAAGCTTTCTTT. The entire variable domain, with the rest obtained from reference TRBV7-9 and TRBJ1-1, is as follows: DTGVSQNPRHKITKRGQNVTFRCDPISEHNRLYWYRQTLGQGPEFLTYFQNEAQLEKSRLLSDRFSAERPKGSFSTLEIQRTEQGDSAMYLCASSLQTGVNTEAFFGQGTRLTVV.

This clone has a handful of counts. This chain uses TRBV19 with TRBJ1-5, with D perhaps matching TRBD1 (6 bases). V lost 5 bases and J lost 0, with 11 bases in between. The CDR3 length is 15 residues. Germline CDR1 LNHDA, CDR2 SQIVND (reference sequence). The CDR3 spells CASSGQSDSNQPQHF. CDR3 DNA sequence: TGTGCCAGTAGTGGACAGTCCGATAGCAATCAGCCCCAGCATTTT.

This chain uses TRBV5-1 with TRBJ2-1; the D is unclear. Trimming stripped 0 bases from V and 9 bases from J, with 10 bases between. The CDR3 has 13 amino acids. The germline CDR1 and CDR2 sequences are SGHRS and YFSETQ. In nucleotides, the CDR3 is TGCGCCAGCAGCTTGGGTAGCCGGGCTGAGCAGTTCTTC. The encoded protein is CASSLGSRAEQFF.

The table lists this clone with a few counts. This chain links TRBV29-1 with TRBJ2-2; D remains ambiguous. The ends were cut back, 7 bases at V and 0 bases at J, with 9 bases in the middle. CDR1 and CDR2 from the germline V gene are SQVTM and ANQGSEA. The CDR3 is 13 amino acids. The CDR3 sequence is CSADTSNTGELFF. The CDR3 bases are TGCAGCGCCGACACATCGAACACCGGGGAGCTGTTTTTT.

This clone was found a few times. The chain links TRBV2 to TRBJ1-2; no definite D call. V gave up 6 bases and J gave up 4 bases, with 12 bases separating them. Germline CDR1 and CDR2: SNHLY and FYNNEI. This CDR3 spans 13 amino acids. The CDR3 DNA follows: TGTGCCAGCAGGGACGACGGGTTCTATGGCTACACCTTC. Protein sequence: CASRDDGFYGYTF.

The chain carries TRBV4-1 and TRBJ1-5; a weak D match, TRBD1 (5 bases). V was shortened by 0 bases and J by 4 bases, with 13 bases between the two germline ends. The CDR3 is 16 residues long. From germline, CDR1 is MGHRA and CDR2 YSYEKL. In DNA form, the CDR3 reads TGCGCCAGCAGCCAAGAAGGAGGGGCCTATAATCAGCCCCAGCATTTT. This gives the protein CASSQEGGAYNQPQHF.

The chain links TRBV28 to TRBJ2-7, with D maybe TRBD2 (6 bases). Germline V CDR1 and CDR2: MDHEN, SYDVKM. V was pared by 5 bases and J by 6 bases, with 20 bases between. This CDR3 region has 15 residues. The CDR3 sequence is CASSPHPDAAGEQYF. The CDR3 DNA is TGTGCCAGCAGTCCGCACCCTGATGCAGCGGGCGAGCAGTACTTC.

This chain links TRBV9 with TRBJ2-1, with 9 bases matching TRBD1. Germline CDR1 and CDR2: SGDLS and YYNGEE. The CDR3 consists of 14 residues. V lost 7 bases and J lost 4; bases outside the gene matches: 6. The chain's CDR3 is CASQTGGYYNEQFF. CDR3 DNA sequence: TGTGCCAGCCAGACAGGGGGATATTACAATGAGCAGTTCTTC.

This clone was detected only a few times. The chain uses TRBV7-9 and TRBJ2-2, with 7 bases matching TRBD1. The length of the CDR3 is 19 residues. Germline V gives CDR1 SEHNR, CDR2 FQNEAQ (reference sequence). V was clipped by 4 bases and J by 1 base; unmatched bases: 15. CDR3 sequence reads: CASSSLRQGIVKNTGELFF. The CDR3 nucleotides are TGTGCCAGCAGCTCGTTAAGACAGGGTATTGTAAAGAACACCGGGGAGCTGTTTTTT.

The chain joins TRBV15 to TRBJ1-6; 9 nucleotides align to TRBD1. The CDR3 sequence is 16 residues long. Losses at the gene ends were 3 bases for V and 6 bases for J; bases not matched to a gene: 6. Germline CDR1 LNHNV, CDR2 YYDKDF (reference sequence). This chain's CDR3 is CATSRDRGSGNSPLHF. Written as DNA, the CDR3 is TGTGCCACCAGCAGGGACAGGGGTTCAGGTAATTCACCCCTCCACTTT.

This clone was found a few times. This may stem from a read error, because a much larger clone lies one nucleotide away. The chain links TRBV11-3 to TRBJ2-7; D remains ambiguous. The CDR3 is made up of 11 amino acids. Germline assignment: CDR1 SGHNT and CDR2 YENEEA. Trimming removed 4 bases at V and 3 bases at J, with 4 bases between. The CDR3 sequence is CASSSFYEQYF. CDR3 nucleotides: TGTGCCAGCAGCTCCTTCTACGAGCAGTACTTC.

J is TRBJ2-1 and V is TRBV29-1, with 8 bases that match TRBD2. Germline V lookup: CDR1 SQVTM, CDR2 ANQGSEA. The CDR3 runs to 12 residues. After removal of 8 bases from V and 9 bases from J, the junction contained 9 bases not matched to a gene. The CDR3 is CSQAGAGGEQFF. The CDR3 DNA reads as TGCAGCCAAGCGGGGGCCGGCGGTGAGCAGTTCTTC.